This T cell receptor (beta chain) was sequenced in a study of cytomegalovirus exposure and HLA in healthy donors. The study, taken as a whole, reports: Based on reports, TCR beta sequences accurately predicted HLA-A and HLA-B alleles for most subjects. Several top significant clusters appeared, in a later analysis, to be linked to common viral pathogens. Listed as cytomegalovirus-associated were 164 TCR beta chains. TCR association rates varied by HLA locus in a later analysis, with DRB1 highest and HLA-C lowest.

Primers included in the PCR were 60 Vbeta and 13 Jbeta primers. Only in-frame clones appear in the TCRdb table, and some are missing; sequencing was by immunoSEQ multiplex PCR. The repertoire holds under 90,000 clones, with 85% to 90% as singletons. About this clone itself: Its antigen is undetermined.

The germline V gene encodes CDR1 LGHNA and CDR2 YSLEER. The CDR3 has 13 residues. Trimming cost V 9 bases and J 6 bases, with 15 bases left between them. Source material: PBMCs. This chain joins TRBV4-3 and TRBJ1-5; possible D gene TRBD1, 5 bases. The sequence came from a man between 18 and 35 years old in good health and CMV-seronegative. In DNA form, the CDR3 reads TGCGCCAGTTCCCTGGGGCTAGGTCAGCCCCAGCATTTT. As protein: CASSLGLGQPQHF.